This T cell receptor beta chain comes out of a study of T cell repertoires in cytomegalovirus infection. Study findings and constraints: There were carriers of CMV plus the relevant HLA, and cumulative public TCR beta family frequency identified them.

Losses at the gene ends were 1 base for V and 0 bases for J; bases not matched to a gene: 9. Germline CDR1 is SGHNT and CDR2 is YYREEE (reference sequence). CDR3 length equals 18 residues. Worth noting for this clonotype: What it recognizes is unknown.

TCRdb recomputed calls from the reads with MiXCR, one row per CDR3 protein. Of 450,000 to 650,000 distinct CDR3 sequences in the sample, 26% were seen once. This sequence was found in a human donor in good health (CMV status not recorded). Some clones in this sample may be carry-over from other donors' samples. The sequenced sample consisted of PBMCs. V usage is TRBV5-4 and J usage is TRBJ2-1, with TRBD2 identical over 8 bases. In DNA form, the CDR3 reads TGTGCCAGCAGCTTGCTGGGCGGGAGGCGTAGCTCCTACAATGAGCAGTTCTTC. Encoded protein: CASSLLGGRRSSYNEQFF.